This T cell receptor beta chain is drawn from a study of blood T cell repertoires in COVID-19. Overall study: There were acute and convalescent COVID-19 samples, and they came from the United States, Italy and Spain. The analysed material was cDNA or gDNA that came from T cells, B-cell-depleted T cells, or PBMCs.

Trimming removed 1 base at V and 4 bases at J, with 12 bases between. Germline assignment: CDR1 MDHEN and CDR2 SYDVKM. The CDR3 sequence is 15 residues long. Sequencing used immunoSEQ multiplex PCR; TCRdb keeps in-frame clones, though not all of them. The table lists approximately 41,000 clones, roughly 90% of them singletons. This TCR derives from a woman at least 80 years old with active COVID-19. The chain links TRBV28 to TRBJ2-3, with D unresolved. Sequenced: peripheral blood. CDR3 sequence: CASSLLVPIADTQYF. Written as DNA, the CDR3 is TGTGCCAGCAGTTTATTGGTCCCTATTGCAGATACGCAGTATTTT. The full variable domain, completed using reference TRBV28 and TRBJ2-3, is DVKVTQSSRYLVKRTGEKVFLECVQDMDHENMFWYRQDPGLGLRLIYFSYDVKMKEKGDIPEGYSVSREKKERFSLILESASTNQTSMYLCASSLLVPIADTQYFGPGTRLTVL.